One and the same sample provided the 4 T cell receptor beta chains below, sequenced in a study of CD8+CD57+ T cells in acquired aplastic anemia (dated by TCRdb to the late 2010s). Flow cytometry had shown CD8+CD57+ cell expansion in the patients selected for sequencing. The instrument was an Illumina HiSeq 2000. Genomic DNA was used as template for profiling of TCR beta VDJ combinations and CDR3 sequences. TCRdb reran the public reads through fastp at Q25 and MiXCR, keeping productive beta chains. Rows are unified per CDR3 protein, each entry keeping the most common DNA and genes. This sample is represented by roughly 240,000 distinct CDR3 sequences; roughly half of them were singletons. The biggest ten clones account for 7.8% of the sample. Sequenced: sorted CD4+, CD8+, or CD8+CD57+ T cells (not recorded which) from PBMCs. Receptors were obtained from a human donor with aplastic anemia.

The rearrangement joins TRBV2 to TRBJ2-7; TRBD1 might be the D (5 bases). The CDR3 sequence is 13 residues long. Per the germline V gene, CDR1 is SNHLY and CDR2 is FYNNEI. The CDR3 reads CAGSGLGDIVQYV. The CDR3 region has the DNA TGTGCCGGCAGTGGTCTAGGGGATATAGTGCAGTACGTC.

This clonotype was counted a few times. The rearrangement uses TRBV19 and TRBJ1-1; tentative D call: TRBD1 (6 bases). Deletions cut 6 bases from V and 1 base from J, with 9 bases between. This CDR3 has 13 amino acids. Germline lookup yields CDR1 LNHDA and CDR2 SQIVND (reference sequence). CDR3 region: CASRDSKNTEAFF. The CDR3, as DNA: TGTGCCAGTAGGGACAGCAAGAACACTGAAGCTTTCTTT.

This clonotype was seen a handful of times. V usage is TRBV29-1 and J usage is TRBJ2-1, with TRBD2 identical over 10 bases. CDR1 SQVTM and CDR2 ANQGSEA come from the germline V gene. After removal of 1 base from V and 7 bases from J, the junction contained 7 bases not matched to a gene. This CDR3 is 15 amino acids long. As DNA, the CDR3 is TGCAGCGTTGAAGGTGGGCTAGCGGGAGAAAATGAGCAGTTCTTC. Amino acid sequence: CSVEGGLAGENEQFF.

This clonotype was observed a few times. The V and J genes are TRBV24-1 and TRBJ2-1; 8 positions agree with TRBD2. This CDR3 contains 13 residues. From germline, CDR1 is KGHDR and CDR2 SFDVKD. J lost 0 bases, V lost 11 bases, and 2 bases had no gene match. CDR3 coding DNA: TGTGCCAGTACTAGCGGCTCCTACAATGAGCAGTTCTTC. The encoded protein is CASTSGSYNEQFF.